This T cell receptor beta chain was sequenced during a study of blood T cell repertoires in COVID-19. Study summary: Samples of COVID-19 (acute and convalescent) were obtained from the United States, Italy and Spain.

Authors' methods: Amplification with reference gene primers provided the estimates of nucleated cell counts. The repertoire was sequenced with immunoSEQ multiplex PCR; TCRdb's copy has only in-frame clones and lacks some. That table gives V, J and clone size, and the DNA gave D and trimming. The sample carries 200,000 to 250,000 clones, 70% to 90% recorded once. Trimming removed 2 bases at V and 0 bases at J, with 14 bases between. This CDR3 spans 18 amino acids. Looked up from germline, CDR1 is SGHTA and CDR2 is FQGNSA. The clonotype originates from a man aged 18 to 35 with active or convalescent COVID-19. The rearrangement joins TRBV7-2 to TRBJ2-6, with a weak D call TRBD1 (5 bases). The sample taken for sequencing was peripheral blood. The CDR3 DNA reads as TGTGCCAGCAGCTTATGGAGTGGGGCCTTCTCTGGGGCCAACGTCCTGACTTTC. It translates to CASSLWSGAFSGANVLTF.